These T cell receptor beta chains were read from a single sample in a study of T cells in tuberculosis. Libraries were prepared by immunoSEQ multiplex PCR; TCRdb keeps only in-frame clonotypes and omits some of them. There are 88,000 or so clones in the sample; roughly 90% occur only once, and around 2% lies in the top ten. Source material: CD1b-GMM tetramer-negative cells sorted from PBMCs. All receptors come from an adult woman with latent tuberculosis. Both conserved end residues are part of each CDR3. A D gene is named only where the DNA matches it firmly. For some rows the clone size is stated as once, few or many, or as a class when expanded; others skip it.

V	size	D	J	CDR3	DNA
TRBV5-6	-	-	TRBJ1-6	CASSLVGGRGSPLHF	TGTGCCAGCAGCTTGGTCGGAGGCAGGGGTTCACCCCTCCACTTT
TRBV30	-	TRBD1	TRBJ2-1	CAWSGTGVVYNEQFF	TGTGCCTGGAGCGGGACAGGGGTGGTCTACAATGAGCAGTTCTTC
TRBV5-1	-	-	TRBJ2-5	CASSLAGAQGETQYF	TGCGCCAGCAGCTTGGCAGGGGCCCAAGGAGAGACCCAGTACTTC
TRBV14	-	-	TRBJ1-3	CASSPIRQSRPSSGNTIYF	TGTGCCAGCAGCCCTATACGACAGTCCCGACCGAGCTCTGGAAACACCATATATTTT
TRBV6-1	-	TRBD1	TRBJ1-5	CASSLTGIEPQHF	TGTGCCAGCAGTCTGACAGGGATTGAGCCCCAGCATTTT
TRBV27	-	-	TRBJ1-6	CASSTLGGRDSPLHF	TGTGCCAGCAGTACCCTAGGAGGGAGGGATTCACCCCTCCACTTT
TRBV4-1	-	-	TRBJ2-5	CASSQDRPRGQETQYF	TGCGCCAGCAGCCAAGATCGACCGAGGGGGCAAGAGACCCAGTACTTC
TRBV6-1	-	-	TRBJ2-3	CASSEDTYTQYF	TGTGCCAGCAGTGAGGACACTTATACGCAGTATTTT
TRBV5-1	once	-	TRBJ1-1	CASSLRGEAFF	TGCGCCAGCAGCTTGAGGGGTGAAGCTTTCTTT
TRBV7-2	once	TRBD1	TRBJ1-2	CASSLARTGALGGYTF	TGTGCCAGCAGCTTAGCGCGGACAGGGGCCCTCGGGGGCTACACCTTC
TRBV19	-	-	TRBJ1-1	CASRTQSMNTEAFF	TGTGCCAGTCGGACACAGTCCATGAACACTGAAGCTTTCTTT
TRBV6-1	-	TRBD1	TRBJ1-4	CASSRGQGNEKLFF	TGTGCCAGCAGCAGGGGACAGGGCAATGAAAAACTGTTTTTT
TRBV12-2	-	-	TRBJ1-4	CASRLGTGQVLLTNEKLFF	TGTGCAAGTCGCTTGGGCACGGGACAGGTACTACTAACTAATGAAAAACTGTTTTTT
TRBV6-5	-	TRBD1	TRBJ1-1	CASSYFDRGTEAFF	TGTGCCAGCAGTTACTTCGACAGGGGGACGGAAGCTTTCTTT
TRBV11-3	-	TRBD1	TRBJ1-1	CASSVNQGEAFF	TGTGCCAGCAGCGTAAATCAGGGGGAGGCTTTCTTT
TRBV7-3	-	-	TRBJ2-2	CASSTFQGSGELFF	TGTGCCAGCAGCACTTTCCAGGGTTCCGGGGAGCTGTTTTTT
TRBV5-8	-	-	TRBJ1-5	CAGPSPRGGAQQPQHF	TGTGCCGGTCCAAGTCCACGGGGGGGGGCGCAACAGCCCCAGCATTTT
TRBV5-4	-	TRBD2	TRBJ2-4	CASSSLRPGLAGGLGNIQYF	TGTGCCAGCAGCTCCCTGAGGCCGGGACTAGCGGGGGGGCTAGGGAACATTCAGTACTTC
TRBV6-5	once	TRBD1	TRBJ1-4	CASSLQGTNEKLFF	TGTGCCAGCAGCCTACAGGGGACAAATGAAAAACTGTTTTTT
TRBV2	-	-	TRBJ1-5	CASRGDDSRQPQHF	TGTGCCAGCAGAGGGGATGACAGTAGGCAGCCCCAGCATTTT
TRBV19	-	TRBD1	TRBJ2-2	CASSMKPPGTANTGELFF	TGTGCCAGTAGTATGAAACCTCCCGGGACAGCGAACACCGGGGAGCTGTTTTTT
TRBV27	once	TRBD1	TRBJ2-7	CASRGAGGYEQYF	TGTGCCAGCAGAGGTGCAGGGGGCTACGAGCAGTACTTC
TRBV5-6	-	TRBD1	TRBJ2-2	CASSRRQGLGGELFF	TGTGCCAGCAGCCGTAGACAGGGGCTAGGCGGGGAGCTGTTTTTT
TRBV7-9	few	-	TRBJ1-5	CASSLGRDNQPQHF	TGTGCCAGCAGCTTAGGCAGGGACAATCAGCCCCAGCATTTT
TRBV19	-	TRBD1	TRBJ1-1	CASSIGQGGFEAFF	TGTGCCAGTAGTATCGGACAGGGGGGATTTGAAGCTTTCTTT
TRBV15	few	-	TRBJ2-3	CATSRDASTDTQYF	TGTGCCACCAGCAGAGATGCGAGCACAGATACGCAGTATTTT
TRBV5-1	-	TRBD2	TRBJ2-7	CASSLAPGLARAYEQYF	TGCGCCAGCAGCTTGGCCCCGGGACTAGCGAGGGCCTACGAGCAGTACTTC
TRBV7-9	once	-	TRBJ2-7	CASSSIHSYEQYF	TGTGCCAGCAGCTCTATCCATTCCTACGAGCAGTACTTC
TRBV5-4	-	-	TRBJ1-6	CASSLDNSDNSPLHF	TGTGCCAGCAGCCTCGACAATTCTGATAATTCACCCCTCCACTTT
TRBV25-1	-	TRBD2	TRBJ2-3	CASSEATSADTQYF	TGTGCCAGCAGTGAGGCGACTAGCGCCGATACGCAGTATTTT
TRBV6-5	-	-	TRBJ1-1	CASSSGTGGTEAFF	TGTGCCAGCAGCTCCGGGACGGGAGGTACTGAAGCTTTCTTT
TRBV14	-	TRBD2	TRBJ2-1	CASSQRRTSGMNNEQFF	TGTGCCAGCAGCCAACGAAGGACTAGCGGTATGAACAATGAGCAGTTCTTC
TRBV30	-	TRBD1	TRBJ1-4	CAWSVGAGGVEKLFF	TGTGCCTGGAGTGTAGGTGCAGGGGGTGTAGAAAAACTGTTTTTT
TRBV6-1	-	TRBD1	TRBJ1-6	CASSLTGGNSPLHF	TGTGCCAGCAGCTTGACAGGGGGAAATTCACCCCTCCACTTT
TRBV19	-	TRBD2	TRBJ2-2	CASTPGWGGNTGELFF	TGTGCCAGTACCCCTGGTTGGGGGGGGAACACCGGGGAGCTGTTTTTT
TRBV7-8	-	TRBD1	TRBJ2-5	CASSLAFDRGSGTQYF	TGTGCCAGCAGCTTAGCTTTTGACAGGGGGTCAGGGACCCAGTACTTC
TRBV7-2	-	TRBD2	TRBJ2-7	CASSPQGFGGGAWVSEQYF	TGTGCCAGCAGCCCCCAAGGGTTTGGCGGGGGGGCTTGGGTCAGCGAGCAGTACTTC
TRBV6-1	-	-	TRBJ1-6	CASSDRDNSPLHF	TGTGCCAGCAGTGATAGGGACAACTCACCCCTCCACTTT
TRBV4-2	once	-	TRBJ2-1	CASSLRGPGGTNEQFF	TGTGCCAGCAGCCTCCGGGGGCCGGGGGGAACCAATGAGCAGTTCTTC
TRBV10-3	-	TRBD1	TRBJ1-2	CAIRAATGGDGYTF	TGTGCCATCAGAGCAGCCACAGGGGGGGATGGCTACACCTTC
TRBV10-3	-	TRBD2	TRBJ2-3	CAISESRATSGGFSTDTQYF	TGTGCCATCAGTGAGTCGAGGGCGACTAGCGGGGGCTTCAGCACAGATACGCAGTATTTT
TRBV2	-	-	TRBJ1-6	CAIGTEYNSPLHF	TGTGCCATCGGGACTGAATATAATTCACCCCTCCACTTT
TRBV20-1	once	-	TRBJ2-3	CSASNTDTQYF	TGCAGTGCTTCCAACACAGATACGCAGTATTTT
TRBV6-6	-	-	TRBJ2-1	CASSYNGRGGDEQFF	TGTGCCAGCAGTTACAATGGCAGGGGCGGCGATGAGCAGTTCTTC
TRBV7-9	-	TRBD1	TRBJ1-2	CASSLGTGTGDRYGYTF	TGTGCCAGCAGCTTAGGCACCGGGACAGGGGATCGTTATGGCTACACCTTC